A few counts support the clone carrying this T cell receptor beta chain. Its antigen is still unknown. Primed by a sample-barcoded 5' primer and a J-beta primer mix, a second PCR proceeded for roughly 6 to 12 cycles. TCRdb re-called the 5' RACE reads through MiXCR, storing one row per CDR3 protein. The sample yields 450,000 to 650,000 distinct CDR3 sequences, around 24% seen once. PBMCs were isolated at a quantity of at least 6.5 million per sample. This sample was included in a study of blood T cells in healthy people across ages. General study results and limits: With naive T cell percentage, TCR beta diversity showed a strong correlation.

The CDR3 loop spans 13 amino acids. CDR1 and CDR2 from the germline V gene are MNHEY and SMNVEV (reference sequence). The V end lost 8 bases, the J end lost 2 bases, and 10 bases lay between the germline ends. The sample also formed part of further work on T cells of mothers and their children. Per that paper: With unrelated pairs as the comparison, related mother-child pairs had a slightly higher overlap that was not significant.

V and J are TRBV27 and TRBJ1-5; D uncertain. The sample was blood. The clonotype was recovered from a boy aged 5-17 years in good health. DNA of the CDR3: TGTGCCAGCTTTAAGGTCGGCAATCAGCCCCAGCATTTT. Amino acid sequence: CASFKVGNQPQHF.